This record covers a single T cell receptor (beta chain). What it recognizes is unknown. Germline V lookup: CDR1 MNHNS, CDR2 SASEGT. The CDR3 length is 13 residues. The J segment lost 4 bases and the V segment lost 7 bases, leaving 5 bases of the junction unmatched. Several immunoSEQ plates received, in even portions, the genomic DNA of each subset. Source study methods: ImmunoSEQ junction-only sequences lacked quality scores, so their filtering differed. The repertoire was sequenced with immunoSEQ multiplex PCR; TCRdb's copy has only in-frame clones and lacks some. That table supplies the V and J calls and clone size; D and trimming were determined from the DNA. The data hold fewer than 350,000 clones, with about nine tenths observed a single time. This entry is derived from a study of shared clonotypes between healthy human individuals. The study's findings and limits: Having only a few donors restricted how much genetic and exposure-history diversity was captured.

This receptor was obtained from a man aged 18 to 29 in good health. The rearrangement uses TRBV6-1 and TRBJ1-1, with 8 nucleotides matching TRBD1. Sequencing was performed on memory CD8+ T cells sorted from blood. As to subset: CD45RO+ cells pooled with CCR7-negative TemRA cells. The CDR3 DNA is TGTGCCAGCACGACAGGGGTCGGCACTGAAGCTTTCTTT. Encoded protein: CASTTGVGTEAFF.